This T cell receptor (beta chain) was retrieved from a study of T-cell memory formation after mild COVID-19. TCRdb passed the 5' RACE reads through MiXCR, listing each CDR3 protein once. Counted here are about 270,000 distinct CDR3 sequences, more than 15% occurring once; the ten biggest clones make up roughly 23%. Trimming shortened V by 0 bases and J by 3 bases, and 14 bases separated the two germline ends. CDR1 and CDR2 (germline): MNHNS, SASEGT. The CDR3 extends over 16 amino acids. Sequences were obtained from PBMCs or a T cell subset sorted from them (not recorded which). This receptor was taken from a young man who had mild COVID-19 (a few samples of this study predate the infection). Cell type and time point are not known. The V call is TRBV6-1, the J call TRBJ2-5; D assignment may be TRBD1 or TRBD2 (5 bases each). For the CDR3, the DNA is TGTGCCAGCAGTGAAGCTGTCAGAGGGGCTAAAGAGACCCAGTACTTC. Translating it yields CASSEAVRGAKETQYF.